This T cell receptor (beta chain) was sequenced in a study of T-cell reconstitution after alpha-beta-depleted transplantation in children. Regarding the study as a whole: Expanded clones from the graft, numbering several hundred, reportedly supplied alpha-beta T cells about two months after transplant. T cells produced anew were the main source of T-cell counts and diversity one year after transplant.

The CDR3 runs 14 residues. V was trimmed by 3 bases and J by 6 bases, leaving 12 bases between them. Germline assignment: CDR1 SEHNR and CDR2 FQNEAQ (reference sequence). This clonotype has ten or more counts. The antigen is undetermined. Unique molecular identifiers featured in how the TCRbeta library was prepared. TCRdb passed the PCR reads through MiXCR, listing each CDR3 protein once. The sample records fewer than 1 million distinct CDR3 sequences, approximately 15% being singletons. V is TRBV7-9 and J is TRBJ2-1; D possibly corresponds to TRBD1 (6 bases). The sequencing here drew on PBMCs, mostly from graft donor cells, taken 360 days after TCRalphabeta/CD19-depleted stem cell transplant. The receptor was derived from a male patient aged 10 to 17 who had a stem cell transplant for acute lymphoblastic leukemia, so the T cells may come from the graft donor. The CDR3 nucleotides are TGTGCCAGCAGCTTCTGGGGGCTGACCAATGAGCAGTTCTTC. This gives the protein CASSFWGLTNEQFF.